One sample yielded the 30 T cell receptor beta chains listed below, sequenced in a study of blood T cell repertoires in COVID-19. Method: immunoSEQ multiplex PCR; TCRdb's copy keeps in-frame clones and lacks some. The repertoire holds 450,000 to 500,000 clones, with approximately 90% as singletons. The sample was PBMCs or T cells enriched from blood (not recorded which). Receptors were obtained from a woman aged 55-75 years who had recovered from COVID-19.

The chain is built from TRBV7-9 and TRBJ2-1; no clear D gene. This CDR3 is 12 amino acids long. Germline V gene sequence: CDR1 SEHNR, CDR2 FQNEAQ (reference sequence). Trimming stripped 2 bases from V and 3 bases from J, with 2 bases between. The CDR3: CASSLRYNEQFF. Here the CDR3 DNA reads TGTGCCAGCAGCTTACGCTACAATGAGCAGTTCTTC. Drawing the rest from reference TRBV7-9 and TRBJ2-1, the complete variable domain is DTGVSQNPRHKITKRGQNVTFRCDPISEHNRLYWYRQTLGQGPEFLTYFQNEAQLEKSRLLSDRFSAERPKGSFSTLEIQRTEQGDSAMYLCASSLRYNEQFFGPGTRLTVL.

The chain is built from TRBV9 and TRBJ2-3; D is possibly TRBD2 (6 bases). Trimming left V 4 bases short and J 5 bases short, with 20 bases between. Germline V gene sequence: CDR1 SGDLS, CDR2 YYNGEE. The CDR3 consists of 16 residues. The CDR3 DNA reads TGTGCCAGCAGCATCCACCGGGACCTCGGGGGAGATACGCAGTATTTT. Translation gives CASSIHRDLGGDTQYF.

This clone has a handful of counts. The rearrangement links TRBV2 to TRBJ1-5; no firm D call. The CDR3 spans 13 residues. The germline CDR1 and CDR2 sequences are SNHLY and FYNNEI. The germline V and J ends were trimmed by 6 bases and 3 bases, with 9 bases remaining between them. CDR3: CASRAQNNQPQHF. The DNA for the CDR3 is TGTGCCAGCAGGGCTCAGAACAATCAGCCCCAGCATTTT.

This chain joins TRBV12-3 or TRBV12-4 and TRBJ1-1, with a weak D call TRBD1 (5 bases). V gave up 5 bases and J gave up 1 base, with 5 bases separating them. The CDR3 covers 12 residues. CDR3 region: CASSDRNTEAFF. The CDR3 nucleotides are TGTGCCAGCAGTGACAGGAACACTGAAGCTTTCTTT.

The genes are TRBV6-2 or TRBV6-3 and TRBJ1-4, with unresolved D. The V end was cut by 4 bases, the J end by 3 bases, with 6 bases between. The CDR3 has 13 residues. Germline lookup yields CDR1 MNHEY and CDR2 SVGEGT. The CDR3 bases are TGTGCCAGCAGTTCCCTAGCTAATGAAAAACTGTTTTTT. This encodes CASSSLANEKLFF.

The gene calls are TRBV5-1 and TRBJ2-1; D is perhaps TRBD1 (6 bases). Trimming took off 4 bases at V and 0 bases at J, with 11 bases between the two ends. The CDR3 is 15 amino acids. Germline CDR1 SGHRS, CDR2 YFSETQ. The CDR3 here is CASSLDSFSYNEQFF. The CDR3, as DNA: TGCGCCAGCAGCCTGGACAGTTTCTCCTACAATGAGCAGTTCTTC.

The chain links TRBV29-1 to TRBJ2-3, with 7 positions matching TRBD1. V lost 5 bases, J lost 6 bases, and 5 bases stayed unmatched. The CDR3 extends over 12 amino acids. Germline V gives CDR1 SQVTM, CDR2 ANQGSEA. Here the CDR3 reads CSVTGAADTQYF. The DNA for the CDR3 is TGCAGCGTTACAGGGGCTGCGGATACGCAGTATTTT.

This clone was seen a handful of times. The chain uses TRBV5-1 and TRBJ1-1; weak D call: TRBD1 (5 bases). Germline V CDR1 and CDR2: SGHRS, YFSETQ. The length of the CDR3 is 14 residues. The V and J ends lost 5 bases and 4 bases respectively, with 15 bases between them. The CDR3 is CASREGSGGTEAFF. The DNA of the CDR3 is TGCGCCAGCAGGGAGGGGTCGGGGGGCACTGAAGCTTTCTTT.

The chain recombines TRBV9 with TRBJ2-3; tentatively, D is TRBD2 (7 bases). Germline-derived CDR1 and CDR2 are SGDLS and YYNGEE. Trimming removed 0 bases at V and 3 bases at J, with 11 bases between. This CDR3 comprises 15 residues. For the CDR3, the DNA is TGTGCCAGCAGCGTAGCGGGGGGCGTTACAGATACGCAGTATTTT. Encoded protein: CASSVAGGVTDTQYF.

The CDR3 loop is CASSSSGSGAYGYTF. The CDR3 DNA follows: TGCGCCAGCAGTTCATCCGGGAGCGGAGCCTATGGCTACACCTTC. V is TRBV5-1 and J is TRBJ1-2; D is unresolved. V lost 5 bases, J lost 4 bases, and 18 bases lay in between. Looked up from germline, CDR1 is SGHRS and CDR2 is YFSETQ. The CDR3 totals 15 residues.

V gene TRBV5-1 combines with J gene TRBJ1-2, with 7 bases fitting TRBD1. This CDR3 comprises 15 residues. The germline gives CDR1 SGHRS, CDR2 YFSETQ. Trimming cost V 3 bases and J 2 bases; bases outside gene matches: 7. CDR3 residues: CASSSKQGMNYGYTF. The CDR3 DNA is TGCGCCAGCAGCTCCAAACAGGGGATGAACTATGGCTACACCTTC. Full variable domain (missing parts from reference TRBV5-1 and TRBJ1-2): KAGVTQTPRYLIKTRGQQVTLSCSPISGHRSVSWYQQTPGQGLQFLFEYFSETQRNKGNFPGRFSGRQFSNSRSEMNVSTLELGDSALYLCASSSKQGMNYGYTFGSGTRLTVV.

The genes are TRBV29-1 and TRBJ2-6, with D unresolved. The CDR3 is 16 residues long. The V end was cut by 5 bases, the J end by 0 bases, with 14 bases between. Germline loops: CDR1 SQVTM, CDR2 ANQGSEA. Here the CDR3 DNA reads TGCAGCGTTTCCCGGGTCGGTTTCTCTGGGGCCAACGTCCTGACTTTC. Protein sequence: CSVSRVGFSGANVLTF.

This chain joins TRBV15 and TRBJ1-5; perhaps TRBD1 as D (5 bases). Germline V CDR1 and CDR2: LNHNV, YYDKDF (reference sequence). Trimming removed 1 base at V and 1 base at J, with 11 bases between. The CDR3 is 16 residues long. The CDR3 DNA follows: TGTGCCACCAGCAGAGGGGGCGGGAAGAGCAATCAGCCCCAGCATTTT. Its translation: CATSRGGGKSNQPQHF.

This sequence joins TRBV6-6 and TRBJ2-3; 7 bases agree with TRBD2. CDR1 and CDR2 from the germline V gene are MNHNY and SVGAGI (reference sequence). The length of the CDR3 is 14 residues. V trimming: 5 bases; J trimming: 3 bases; junction bases outside the gene matches: 5. The CDR3 nucleotides read TGTGCCAGCAGTCCCCGAGCGGGGACAGATACGCAGTATTTT. Amino acids: CASSPRAGTDTQYF.

The CDR3 loop reads CASSDPGLAGNEQFF. CDR3 nucleotides: TGCGCCAGCAGTGACCCCGGACTAGCGGGTAATGAGCAGTTCTTC. This chain joins TRBV10-1 and TRBJ2-1, with 11 bases lining up with TRBD2. The CDR3 length is 15 residues. Germline CDR1 WNHNN, CDR2 SYGVQD (reference sequence). J gave up 7 bases and V 3 bases, and 5 bases lay outside the gene matches.

The chain joins TRBV4-1 to TRBJ1-5; the D is unclear. The germline CDR1 and CDR2 sequences are MGHRA and YSYEKL. Trimming took 2 bases from V and 7 from J, leaving 9 bases between them. The CDR3 has 13 amino acids. Here the CDR3 DNA reads TGCGCCAGCAGCCAATTTATTAGCCAGCCCCAGCATTTT. Translated: CASSQFISQPQHF.

The chain links TRBV6-5 to TRBJ1-2; D unclear. The germline V gene encodes CDR1 MNHEY and CDR2 SVGAGI. CDR3 length equals 13 residues. Trimming removed 2 bases from V and 3 bases from J, with 7 bases in between. This CDR3 is CASSYGPHYGYTF. In DNA, the CDR3 is TGTGCCAGCAGTTACGGCCCCCACTATGGCTACACCTTC.

The chain uses TRBV2 and TRBJ1-5, with D unresolved. Looked up from germline, CDR1 is SNHLY and CDR2 is FYNNEI. The CDR3 length is 14 residues. Trimming pared 3 bases from V and 2 bases from J, leaving 8 bases between. The CDR3 DNA reads TGTGCCAGCAGTGAGGGCGTTGGCAATCAGCCCCAGCATTTT. Protein product: CASSEGVGNQPQHF.

V and J are TRBV5-1 and TRBJ1-2; a weak D match, TRBD1 (6 bases). Between the trimmed V and J ends, which lost 4 bases and 4 bases, there was a span of 17 bases. The CDR3 length is 15 residues. CDR1 and CDR2 from the germline V gene are SGHRS and YFSETQ. This CDR3 reads CASSPEVGGAYGYTF. The DNA of the CDR3 is TGCGCCAGCAGCCCGGAGGTGGGGGGGGCCTATGGCTACACCTTC. Using reference TRBV5-1 and TRBJ1-2 for the parts outside the CDR3, the full variable domain is KAGVTQTPRYLIKTRGQQVTLSCSPISGHRSVSWYQQTPGQGLQFLFEYFSETQRNKGNFPGRFSGRQFSNSRSEMNVSTLELGDSALYLCASSPEVGGAYGYTFGSGTRLTVV.

The chain carries TRBV5-1 and TRBJ2-1; 7 positions match TRBD2. This CDR3 comprises 15 residues. Germline CDR1 SGHRS, CDR2 YFSETQ. The V segment lost 0 bases and the J segment 5 bases; nucleotides outside the gene matches: 5. DNA of the CDR3: TGCGCCAGCAGCTTGGTTCTAGCGGCGAACAATGAGCAGTTCTTC. It translates to CASSLVLAANNEQFF.

This sequence joins TRBV11-2 and TRBJ1-5; TRBD1 aligns across 11 bases. Germline V gene lookup returns CDR1 SGHAT and CDR2 FQNNGV. This CDR3 contains 16 residues. With V trimmed by 1 base and J by 6 bases, 5 bases remained unmatched. CDR3 sequence (DNA): TGTGCCAGCAGCTTAGGGACAGGGGGCGACCCTCAGCCCCAGCATTTT. It translates to CASSLGTGGDPQPQHF.

This clone was detected a few times. The chain combines TRBV4-1 with TRBJ2-7; 9 bases are shared with TRBD1. Per the germline V gene, CDR1 is MGHRA and CDR2 is YSYEKL. The length of the CDR3 is 15 residues. The J segment lost 7 bases and the V segment lost 4 bases, leaving 11 bases of the junction unmatched. The CDR3 is CASSLKPGQGGEQYF. As DNA, the CDR3 is TGCGCCAGCAGCCTCAAGCCGGGACAGGGAGGAGAGCAGTACTTC.

The chain uses TRBV19 and TRBJ2-1; TRBD2 might be the D (5 bases). Germline CDR1 is LNHDA and CDR2 is SQIVND (reference sequence). The V gene lost 10 bases and the J gene lost 3 bases, with 19 bases spanning the gap. The CDR3 extends over 15 amino acids. The CDR3 DNA sequence: TGTGCCACCAACCCGGCGGGCAGTTTCTACAATGAGCAGTTCTTC. Translating gives CATNPAGSFYNEQFF.

J is TRBJ2-1 and V is TRBV5-1; perhaps TRBD1 as D (5 bases). The CDR3 consists of 15 residues. Trimming removed 1 base from V and 0 bases from J, with 8 bases in between. The V gene's germline CDR1 is SGHRS and CDR2 YFSETQ. CDR3 amino acids: CASSLKDSSYNEQFF. CDR3 in DNA: TGCGCCAGCAGCTTGAAAGACAGCTCCTACAATGAGCAGTTCTTC. Supplemented by reference TRBV5-1 and TRBJ2-1, the full variable domain reads KAGVTQTPRYLIKTRGQQVTLSCSPISGHRSVSWYQQTPGQGLQFLFEYFSETQRNKGNFPGRFSGRQFSNSRSEMNVSTLELGDSALYLCASSLKDSSYNEQFFGPGTRLTVL.

V and J are TRBV2 and TRBJ1-3; 9 bases are shared with TRBD1. Germline assignment: CDR1 SNHLY and CDR2 FYNNEI. The J segment lost 6 bases and the V segment lost 6 bases, leaving 9 bases of the junction unmatched. The CDR3 spans 15 residues. The CDR3 DNA follows: TGTGCCAGCAGCAGTAACAGGGGGCCGGAAAACACCATATATTTT. Protein: CASSSNRGPENTIYF.

The chain has TRBV18 and TRBJ2-6; D ambiguous. Per germline, CDR1 KGHSH and CDR2 LQKENI. V was cut by 6 bases and J by 0 bases, with 18 bases left in between. The CDR3 totals 18 residues. The CDR3 DNA reads as TGTGCCAGCTCGTCCTTCAGTGGGCCCTACTCTGGGGCCAACGTCCTGACTTTC. It is translated as CASSSFSGPYSGANVLTF.

This clone was observed a single time. The chain joins TRBV2 to TRBJ1-2, with D tentatively TRBD1 (5 bases). Looked up from germline, CDR1 is SNHLY and CDR2 is FYNNEI. Trimming shortened V by 7 bases and J by 8 bases, and 23 bases separated the two germline ends. The CDR3 is 15 residues long. DNA for the CDR3: TGTGCCAGCACCGGGGGTGGGGGATCATTCGCGGGCTACACCTTC. This gives the protein CASTGGGGSFAGYTF.

The J gene is TRBJ1-3, the V gene TRBV5-1; the match to TRBD1 covers 9 bases. This CDR3 spans 15 amino acids. V shed 4 bases, J shed 3 bases, and the junction held 5 bases outside the gene matches. Germline V lookup: CDR1 SGHRS, CDR2 YFSETQ. CDR3 in DNA: TGCGCCAGCAGCACAACAGGGGGCTTTGGAAACACCATATATTTT. It codes for CASSTTGGFGNTIYF.

This sequence joins TRBV5-1 and TRBJ2-7; 9 positions match TRBD1. The V segment lost 7 bases and the J segment 5 bases; nucleotides outside the gene matches: 10. Germline CDR1 is SGHRS and CDR2 is YFSETQ. The CDR3 has 14 residues. The CDR3 DNA reads TGCGCCAGCGGGGGGGGACAGGGTCCCCACGAGCAGTACTTC. As protein: CASGGGQGPHEQYF.

The sample holds one count of this clone. The CDR3 spells CASSPDPGQPYEQYV. Written as DNA, the CDR3 is TGTGCCAGCAGCCCGGACCCGGGACAGCCCTACGAGCAGTACGTC. V is TRBV5-5 and J is TRBJ2-7; 7 nucleotides agree with TRBD1. The CDR3 is 15 amino acids. The germline V gene encodes CDR1 SGHKS and CDR2 YYEKEE (reference sequence). Unmatched junction bases numbered 9, after V lost 4 bases and J lost 2 bases.